One and the same sample provided the 16 T cell receptor beta chains below, sequenced in a study of naive and memory T cell subsets. Two oligonucleotides, mixed equimolar, formed the beta constant-region primer covering TRBC1 and TRBC2. MiXCR was run by TCRdb on the UMI-ligation and nested PCR reads, yielding one entry per CDR3 protein. The sample has about 150,000 distinct CDR3 sequences; about a sixth are singletons. The sequencing input was naive CD4+ T cells from blood. All receptors derive from a human donor in good health.

This clonotype was seen more than once but under ten times. The CDR3 bases are TGTGCCAGCTCACCACAGGGGATGCTCTACGAGCAGTACTTC. The encoded protein is CASSPQGMLYEQYF. The chain uses TRBV18 and TRBJ2-7, with a possible D match to TRBD1 (5 bases). The CDR3 has 14 residues. V lost 1 base and J lost 3, with 10 bases in between. Germline V gene lookup returns CDR1 KGHSH and CDR2 LQKENI.

This clonotype turned up a few times. This sequence joins TRBV6-2 or TRBV6-3 and TRBJ2-1; D uncertain. With 6 bases removed from V and 2 bases from J, the gap between germline ends came to 17 bases. Germline-derived CDR1 and CDR2 are MNHEY and SVGEGT. CDR3 length equals 16 residues. CDR3 DNA sequence: TGTGCCAGCAGCACACAAATTAGACCCCCCTACAATGAGCAGTTCTTC. It specifies CASSTQIRPPYNEQFF.

The chain joins TRBV19 to TRBJ2-1; D not resolved. The V gene's germline CDR1 is LNHDA and CDR2 SQIVND (reference sequence). CDR3 length: 11 residues. The V end lost 6 bases, the J end lost 7 bases, and 7 bases lay between the germline ends. This CDR3 reads CASRAGNEQFF. For the CDR3, the DNA is TGTGCCAGTAGGGCCGGGAATGAGCAGTTCTTC.

This clonotype was detected a few times. The genes are TRBV28 and TRBJ2-7; 8 nucleotides align to TRBD2. With 6 bases clipped from V and 2 bases from J, the junction kept 6 bases outside the gene matches. Germline V gene data show CDR1 as MDHEN and CDR2 as SYDVKM. The CDR3 has 14 amino acids. DNA of the CDR3: TGTGCCAGCAGCTCCGGGACTAGTACCTACGAGCAGTACTTC. Translation: CASSSGTSTYEQYF. The full variable domain, rest sourced from reference TRBV28 and TRBJ2-7, is DVKVTQSSRYLVKRTGEKVFLECVQDMDHENMFWYRQDPGLGLRLIYFSYDVKMKEKGDIPEGYSVSREKKERFSLILESASTNQTSMYLCASSSGTSTYEQYFGPGTRLTVT.

This clonotype showed up just a few times. V and J are TRBV19 and TRBJ2-3; D not certain. The CDR3 contains 15 residues. V was trimmed by 4 bases and J by 2 bases, leaving 13 bases between them. The germline V gene has CDR1 LNHDA and CDR2 SQIVND (reference sequence). CDR3 in amino acids: CASSNPLEPTDTQYF. In DNA form, the CDR3 reads TGTGCCAGTAGTAATCCCCTGGAGCCCACAGATACGCAGTATTTT.

This clonotype has a count of ten or more. J is TRBJ2-7 and V is TRBV11-2, with 12 bases matching TRBD2. The germline gives CDR1 SGHAT, CDR2 FQNNGV. With 4 bases clipped from V and 0 bases from J, the junction kept 1 base outside the gene matches. This CDR3 is built from 15 residues. The CDR3 here is CASSWTSGISYEQYF. The DNA for the CDR3 is TGTGCCAGCAGCTGGACTAGCGGGATCTCCTACGAGCAGTACTTC. The variable domain in full, completed from reference TRBV11-2 and TRBJ2-7, reads EAGVAQSPRYKIIEKRQSVAFWCNPISGHATLYWYQQILGQGPKLLIQFQNNGVVDDSQLPKDRFSAERLKGVDSTLKIQPAKLEDSAVYLCASSWTSGISYEQYFGPGTRLTVT.

This clonotype was found many times. The chain combines TRBV6-6 with TRBJ2-3, with D perhaps TRBD1 or TRBD2 (6 bases each). Germline V gene sequence: CDR1 MNHNY, CDR2 SVGAGI (reference sequence). Trimming removed 2 bases at V and 1 base at J, with 16 bases between. The CDR3 extends over 17 amino acids. The CDR3 here is CASSYEARGLGTDTQYF. CDR3 DNA: TGTGCCAGCAGTTACGAGGCCAGGGGACTCGGCACAGATACGCAGTATTTT.

There are a few counts of this clonotype. This chain connects TRBV2 to TRBJ2-7; weak D call: TRBD1 (5 bases). The CDR3 totals 14 residues. The germline CDR1 and CDR2 sequences are SNHLY and FYNNEI. Trimming cost V 5 bases and J 2 bases, with 13 bases left between them. The CDR3 nucleotides read TGTGCCAGCAGTCTAAAGGACACGACCTACGAGCAGTACTTC. It yields the protein CASSLKDTTYEQYF.

This clonotype was seen a few times. This rearrangement joins TRBV20-1 to TRBJ2-5, with D possibly matching TRBD1 (8 bases). The CDR3 is made up of 13 amino acids. Germline loops: CDR1 DFQATT, CDR2 SNEGSKA (reference sequence). V was shortened by 5 bases and J by 5 bases, with 15 bases between the two germline ends. DNA of the CDR3: TGCAGTGCTGGACAGGGAGGGCCGGAGACCCAGTACTTC. Translated, it gives CSAGQGGPETQYF.

The chain couples TRBV6-2 or TRBV6-3 to TRBJ2-1; 10 bases align to TRBD2. After removal of 7 bases from V and 3 bases from J, the junction contained 3 bases not matched to a gene. CDR3 length: 14 residues. The germline CDR1 and CDR2 sequences are MNHEY and SVGEGT. CDR3 sequence reads: CASKGLADYNEQFF. The CDR3 DNA reads TGTGCCAGCAAAGGACTAGCGGACTACAATGAGCAGTTCTTC.

The chain links TRBV5-6 to TRBJ2-4; 8 bases match TRBD2. Per germline, CDR1 SGHDT and CDR2 YYEEEE. The V and J ends lost 4 bases and 6 bases, in that order; junction bases with no gene match: 27. There are 21 residues in the CDR3. The chain's CDR3 is CASSRPGTSGGGGGARNIQYF. CDR3 bases: TGTGCCAGCAGCCGCCCCGGAACTAGCGGAGGAGGGGGTGGGGCGAGAAACATTCAGTACTTC.

This clonotype was counted between two and nine times. V and J are TRBV6-5 and TRBJ1-3, with 8 bases matching TRBD1. V was clipped by 6 bases and J by 0 bases; unmatched bases: 7. Germline V gene lookup returns CDR1 MNHEY and CDR2 SVGAGI. The CDR3 is 16 amino acids. In DNA form, the CDR3 reads TGTGCCAGCAGCTCGACAGGGGTGAGCTCTGGAAACACCATATATTTT. It translates to CASSSTGVSSGNTIYF.

The chain uses TRBV5-6 and TRBJ2-1; D unclear. The CDR3 totals 14 residues. Germline lookup yields CDR1 SGHDT and CDR2 YYEEEE. V was shortened by 4 bases and J by 4 bases, with 12 bases between the two germline ends. In DNA, the CDR3 is TGTGCCAGCAGCCCACTGGCGCAGTACAATGAGCAGTTCTTC. Translation: CASSPLAQYNEQFF.

A few counts support this clonotype. This rearrangement joins TRBV12-5 to TRBJ2-7, with TRBD1 as a possible D gene (6 bases). V was shortened by 6 bases and J by 3 bases, with 15 bases between the two germline ends. The CDR3 totals 14 residues. CDR1 and CDR2 (germline): LGHNT, FRNRAP. CDR3: CASGIRQGNYEQYF. In DNA, the CDR3 is TGTGCTAGTGGAATACGTCAGGGGAACTACGAGCAGTACTTC.

The chain couples TRBV20-1 to TRBJ1-2, with 8 bases identical to TRBD1. This CDR3 is built from 13 residues. The germline V gene encodes CDR1 DFQATT and CDR2 SNEGSKA (reference sequence). V was clipped by 6 bases and J by 4 bases; unmatched bases: 7. The CDR3 DNA reads as TGCAGTGCCCCGGACAGGGTTTCCTATGGCTACACCTTC. This sequence encodes CSAPDRVSYGYTF.

This clonotype was seen a few times. V is TRBV30 and J is TRBJ2-5, with D perhaps TRBD1 or TRBD2 (5 bases each). This CDR3 spans 14 amino acids. Germline V CDR1 and CDR2: GTSNPN, SVGIG (reference sequence). Trimming removed 2 bases at V and 4 bases at J, with 14 bases between. Here the CDR3 reads CAWSSFLGTETQYF. The DNA for the CDR3 is TGTGCCTGGAGTAGCTTTCTCGGGACAGAGACCCAGTACTTC.